This TCR beta chain comes out of a study of long-term antiretroviral therapy in people with HIV. For the study at large: About a decade before 2015, the earliest samples were taken when ART was typically delayed.

Concerning this clone: The antigen is undetermined.

Deletions cut 0 bases from V and 0 bases from J, with 10 bases between. The germline V gene encodes CDR1 SGHRS and CDR2 YFSETQ. The CDR3 covers 16 residues. The study, taken as a whole, reports: Diversity measured after ART increased yet remained under transplant donor controls.

Running of the v3.0 immunoSEQ assay took place at survey level. Per sample, sequencing targeted about 40,000-55,000 T-cell genomes. TCRdb's copy holds only in-frame clones and misses some; the assay was immunoSEQ multiplex PCR. The profile shows roughly 25,000 clones, more than 80% of them singletons. The chain couples TRBV5-1 to TRBJ1-3, with D perhaps TRBD1 (5 bases). Sequences were derived from unsorted PBMCs, sampled 7.6 years after starting antiretroviral therapy. The source is a woman aged 40-49 years with HIV. The CDR3 region has the DNA TGCGCCAGCAGCTTGGAGACAGTTAGCTCTGGAAACACCATATATTTT. Its translation: CASSLETVSSGNTIYF.